These 5 T cell receptor beta chains share one sample of origin, sequenced in a study of blood T cells in healthy people across ages. Primed by a sample-barcoded 5' primer and a J-beta primer mix, a second PCR proceeded for about 7 to 12 cycles. TCRdb reprocessed the 5' RACE reads via MiXCR and lists one record per CDR3 protein. The table shows about 930,000 distinct CDR3 sequences, with 25% to 35% occurring only once. These same records also appear under a second study, on T cells of mothers and their children.

The sequenced material came from blood. These receptors were obtained from a woman aged 40 to 50 in good health.

In its sample, this clonotype was seen a few times. This sequence joins TRBV12-3 or TRBV12-4 and TRBJ2-1, with 8 bases lining up with TRBD1. The CDR3 is 16 residues long. Trimming cost V 4 bases and J 7 bases; bases outside gene matches: 12. The CDR3 nucleotides are TGTGCCAGCAGTTCACCAGGACAGGGTCTAGGAAATGAGCAGTTCTTC. This gives the protein CASSSPGQGLGNEQFF.

This clonotype has more than one count but fewer than ten. This sequence joins TRBV7-3 and TRBJ2-7, with 7 bases matching TRBD1. V gave up 2 bases and J gave up 3 bases; unmatched junction bases: 4. The CDR3 has 14 amino acids. Germline assignment: CDR1 SGHTA and CDR2 FQGTGA. The CDR3 sequence is CASSLSGTDYEQYF. In DNA, the CDR3 is TGTGCCAGCAGCTTATCGGGGACAGACTACGAGCAGTACTTC.

This clonotype has only a few counts. The chain joins TRBV11-2 to TRBJ1-6; D perhaps matches TRBD1 (5 bases). The ends were cut back, 2 bases at V and 0 bases at J, with 14 bases in the middle. The CDR3 contains 18 residues. Germline CDR1 SGHAT, CDR2 FQNNGV. The CDR3 here is CASSLSRTLSSYNSPLHF. The CDR3 DNA is TGTGCCAGCAGCTTATCACGGACACTAAGCTCCTATAATTCACCCCTCCACTTT.

This clonotype appeared many times. This chain uses TRBV6-5 with TRBJ2-1; D is tentatively TRBD1 or TRBD2 (5 bases each). This CDR3 is 15 amino acids long. Germline V gives CDR1 MNHEY, CDR2 SVGAGI. V lost 2 bases to trimming and J lost 2 bases, with 10 bases between them. Here the CDR3 reads CASSYTGPTYNEQFF. CDR3 in DNA: TGTGCCAGCAGTTACACGGGGCCCACCTACAATGAGCAGTTCTTC.

In regard to this clonotype: A much larger clonotype is one base distant, so this may be a read error. The chain is built from TRBV5-6 and TRBJ2-7; D not resolved. The CDR3 has 14 residues. Germline CDR1 is SGHDT and CDR2 is YYEEEE. Written as DNA, the CDR3 is TGTGCCGGCAGCTTGCTACTCGCCCCCTACGAGCAGTACTTC. It codes for CAGSLLLAPYEQYF.